This T cell receptor beta chain was recovered during a study of CD8 T cells in ankylosing spondylitis. Study results and caveats: Typical of ankylosing spondylitis blood, it appeared, was a TCR beta motif of eight highly homologous variants. Significant enrichment of disease-linked clones was reportedly seen in matched ankylosing spondylitis synovial fluid. Earlier authors reported some of these motif variants in reactive arthritis synovial fluid and blood. Disease-linked clones were found to be CD8+ and relatively rare in peripheral blood.

Germline loops: CDR1 DFQATT, CDR2 SNEGSKA (reference sequence). The CDR3 loop spans 15 amino acids. V lost 6 bases, J lost 6 bases, and 22 bases lay in between. This clonotype was observed a few times. What it recognizes is unknown. Quantitative 5'-RACE was performed with molecular barcodes, and it yielded the TCR beta libraries. MiXCR, applied by TCRdb to the 5' RACE reads, yields one record per CDR3 protein. The repertoire holds around 490,000 distinct CDR3 sequences, with approximately 5.3% as singletons. The specimen sequenced was blood, either unsorted or a sorted T cell fraction (not recorded which). This sequence originates from a male donor with ankylosing spondylitis. V usage is TRBV20-1 and J usage is TRBJ2-3, with a tentative D call TRBD1 (5 bases). Here the CDR3 reads CSAPPRTSRVDTQYF. For the CDR3, the DNA is TGCAGTGCGCCCCCAAGGACATCTAGGGTGGATACGCAGTATTTT.